This TCR beta chain was recovered during a study of Ad26.COV2.S vaccination and SARS-CoV-2 variants (TCRdb year 2021). As for the study more broadly: Vaccine-arm donors were drawn from COV1001, a multicentre, randomized, double-blind, placebo-controlled phase I-IIa trial of Ad26.COV2.S in healthy adults. Trial participants were randomized into five groups of five, in which low-dose or high-dose Ad26.COV2.S was given once or twice, or placebo was given on both occasions. Ad26.COV2.S was given intramuscularly at 5x10^10 or 1x10^11 viral particles, as a single shot or as two shots 56 days apart. Sequencing of the TCRbeta repertoire served to evaluate the specificity and breadth of SARS-CoV-2-reactive T cell receptors following Ad26.COV2.S vaccination. Throughout the experiments and outcome assessment, investigators stayed blinded to trial group allocation. A total of 32 samples were included in the TCR-sequenced set, comprising around 19 Ad26.COV2.S vaccine recipients, 5 placebo recipients and 8 SARS-CoV-2 convalescent individuals. Broader findings and caveats from the paper: Spike-specific TCR breadth was higher in Ad26.COV2.S recipients than in placebo recipients (P = 0.0014). Vaccine and placebo recipients had similar non-spike TCR breadth, a finding consistent with the vaccine containing only spike. After vaccination, spike-specific CD8+ and CD4+ T cell responses were reported to show substantial breadth. The authors noted that the TCR breadth and depth analyses may have underestimated total T cell responses. The study was not powered for comparison of responses between vaccine doses or regimens.

The immunoSEQ Assay was used to sequence TCRbeta CDR3 regions. After extraction, genomic DNA underwent amplification by bias-controlled multiplex PCR, followed by high-throughput sequencing. The original pipeline was this. Collapsing and filtering of sequences were performed to quantify the absolute abundance of each unique TCRbeta CDR3 region. T cell fraction was estimated by normalization of TCRbeta template counts to usable DNA, with usable DNA being measured through amplification of reference genes present in all nucleated cells. Repertoire TCRs were annotated as SARS-CoV-2-specific when V gene, CDR3 amino acid sequence and J gene were exactly matched to a known reactive TCR set. The reference SARS-CoV-2 TCR set was derived from MIRA and filtered for enrichment in COVID-19-positive ImmuneCODE repertoires, a step that removed public or cross-reactive TCRs. Using the MIRA antigens, annotated TCRs were further analysed by specific ORF or by position within an ORF. Breadth was defined as annotated unique rearrangements over total unique productive rearrangements; depth was the summed frequency of those rearrangements. Two-sided Wilcoxon rank-sum tests were used to compare TCR breadth between groups. TCRdb provides this immuneACCESS table in a form limited to in-frame rearrangements. Some clones are lacking; in checked studies, under half of them reflect an unresolved V gene, and why the rest are absent is not known. Clone size and V and J calls were adopted from that table, with D and trimming inferred from the DNA. The sample contains hundreds of thousands of clones, approximately 92% of them found a single time. Over 2.5% of the sample belongs to the ten largest clones.

The germline V gene specifies MNHEY as CDR1 and SVGAGI as CDR2. The CDR3, cysteine through phenylalanine, is 15 amino acids long. Only the CDR3 DNA stays, 45 bases, in frame from base 1. The junction shows trimming of 2 bases on V and 0 bases on J, plus 10 bases between the germline ends. About this clone: Its antigen remains unidentified. Nothing much larger sits one base from this clone, and base qualities are not available.

The treatment or condition label for this specimen denotes: around 19 received Ad26.COV2.S at low or high dose, single or two shots; five or six received placebo; per-sample allocation not given. Repertoires of vaccine and placebo recipients were sequenced from samples taken on day 63 after the first injection. Between 29 July and 7 August 2020, Cohort 1b enrolled some 25 adults aged 18-55 years at one site in Boston, USA. Ad26.COV2.S was a replication-incompetent adenovirus type 26 vector that expressed a prefusion-stabilized SARS-CoV-2 spike protein derived from the original Wuhan strain. The rearrangement combines TRBV6-5 with TRBJ1-2; tentative D gene TRBD1, with 5 bases matching. The source was peripheral blood, collected in a trial of Ad26.COV2.S vaccine versus placebo. This receptor was identified in a person aged 18-65 years who received the Ad26.COV2.S COVID-19 vaccine or a placebo. In nucleotides, the sequence is TGTGCCAGCAGTTACAGACGGGGGTCTAACTATGGCTACACCTTC. It translates as CASSYRRGSNYGYTF.